The 16 T cell receptor beta chains in this list originate from one sample, sequenced in a study of shared clonotypes between healthy human individuals. Profiling relied on immunoSEQ multiplex PCR, and the TCRdb table lists in-frame clones only, not all of them. Counted here are 950,000 to 1,200,000 clones, approximately 80% occurring once; the ten biggest clones make up 0.89%. The sample was memory CD4+ T cells from PBMCs. Described subset: CD45RA-negative fraction. The receptor source for this set is a man in his late teens or twenties in good health. Some clones in this sample may be carry-over from other donors' samples.

V usage is TRBV5-1 and J usage is TRBJ2-5; weak D call: TRBD1 (6 bases). The CDR3 is made up of 15 amino acids. Germline lookup yields CDR1 SGHRS and CDR2 YFSETQ. V lost 0 bases to trimming and J lost 2 bases, with 11 bases between them. This CDR3 is CASSLVGTLQETQYF. As DNA, the CDR3 is TGCGCCAGCAGCTTGGTGGGGACACTACAAGAGACCCAGTACTTC. The full variable domain, in which reference TRBV5-1 and TRBJ2-5 provide the parts outside the CDR3, is KAGVTQTPRYLIKTRGQQVTLSCSPISGHRSVSWYQQTPGQGLQFLFEYFSETQRNKGNFPGRFSGRQFSNSRSEMNVSTLELGDSALYLCASSLVGTLQETQYFGPGTRLLVL.

The genes are TRBV19 and TRBJ1-5; D is perhaps TRBD1 (5 bases). This CDR3 is 14 amino acids long. V lost 1 base and J 5 bases, leaving 9 bases between the germline ends. CDR1 LNHDA and CDR2 SQIVND come from the germline V gene (reference sequence). The chain's CDR3 is CASSIGGSDQPQHF. In nucleotides, the CDR3 is TGTGCCAGTAGTATAGGGGGCAGTGATCAGCCCCAGCATTTT.

The CDR3 DNA sequence: TGTGCCAGCAGCTTGATGCGCCTAGCCGGCGCAGATACGCAGTATTTT. It codes for CASSLMRLAGADTQYF. This chain joins TRBV5-4 and TRBJ2-3; a possible D gene is TRBD2 (5 bases). V was trimmed by 1 base and J by 4 bases, leaving 16 bases between them. The CDR3 is made up of 16 amino acids. The germline V gene encodes CDR1 SGHNT and CDR2 YYREEE (reference sequence). Full variable domain (outside the CDR3, taken from reference TRBV5-4 and TRBJ2-3): ETGVTQSPTHLIKTRGQQVTLRCSSQSGHNTVSWYQQALGQGPQFIFQYYREEENGRGNFPPRFSGLQFPNYSSELNVNALELDDSALYLCASSLMRLAGADTQYFGPGTRLTVL.

This clone was detected a few times. The rearrangement uses TRBV5-1 and TRBJ2-3, with TRBD1 identical over 7 bases. The CDR3 extends over 15 amino acids. In germline, CDR1 is SGHRS, CDR2 YFSETQ. V was clipped by 0 bases and J by 5 bases; unmatched bases: 6. CDR3 nucleotides: TGCGCCAGCAGCTTGGCCACGACAGGGAAAGATACGCAGTATTTT. Translating gives CASSLATTGKDTQYF.

The chain joins TRBV6-1 to TRBJ2-6; D is perhaps TRBD1 (5 bases). V gave up 8 bases and J gave up 2 bases, with 7 bases separating them. The CDR3 is 13 residues long. Germline V CDR1 and CDR2: MNHNS, SASEGT. CDR3 DNA sequence: TGTGCCAGCGGGGCTACTGGGGCCAACGTCCTGACTTTC. Its translation is CASGATGANVLTF.

J is TRBJ2-2 and V is TRBV7-9, with D unresolved. Trimming took 10 bases from V and 8 from J, leaving 14 bases between them. The CDR3 totals 12 residues. The germline V gene has CDR1 SEHNR and CDR2 FQNEAQ (reference sequence). The CDR3 sequence is CATRINQGELFF. As DNA, the CDR3 is TGTGCCACCCGTATAAATCAAGGGGAGCTGTTTTTT.

This clone occurred many times. The chain combines TRBV11-2 with TRBJ1-2; D is undetermined. Germline V gene data show CDR1 as SGHAT and CDR2 as FQNNGV. The CDR3 is made up of 16 amino acids. The V and J ends lost 0 bases and 3 bases respectively, with 14 bases between them. The CDR3, as DNA: TGTGCCAGCAGCTTAGAATGGGCAGGAGACTACTATGGCTACACCTTC. This gives the protein CASSLEWAGDYYGYTF.

The chain carries TRBV11-2 and TRBJ1-1, with no clear D. The CDR3 has 13 residues. V was pared by 5 bases and J by 2 bases, with 9 bases between. Germline V gene lookup returns CDR1 SGHAT and CDR2 FQNNGV. This CDR3 is CASSLYQNTEAFF. CDR3 nucleotides: TGTGCCAGCAGCCTCTACCAAAACACTGAAGCTTTCTTT.

The CDR3 loop is CASSLNGFNQPQHF. In DNA, the CDR3 is TGTGCCAGCAGCTTGAATGGGTTCAATCAGCCCCAGCATTTT. This chain connects TRBV5-6 to TRBJ1-5, with D hard to call. The CDR3 is 14 amino acids. V lost 1 base to trimming and J lost 3 bases, with 8 bases between them. Germline loops: CDR1 SGHDT, CDR2 YYEEEE.

V is TRBV11-2 and J is TRBJ2-7; D is possibly TRBD2 (6 bases). This CDR3 contains 15 residues. V dropped 4 bases and J dropped 3 bases, with 16 bases sitting between them. Germline V gene sequence: CDR1 SGHAT, CDR2 FQNNGV. DNA of the CDR3: TGTGCCAGCAGCTCCGGGACTCTACCTATCTACGAGCAGTACTTC. Its translation: CASSSGTLPIYEQYF.

The chain uses TRBV5-1 and TRBJ2-1; 8 positions match TRBD2. The CDR3 has 14 residues. V gave up 4 bases and J gave up 5 bases; unmatched junction bases: 5. Looked up from germline, CDR1 is SGHRS and CDR2 is YFSETQ. For the CDR3, the DNA is TGCGCCAGCAGCCCCGGTAGCGGGAACAATGAGCAGTTCTTC. Its translation: CASSPGSGNNEQFF.

The chain uses TRBV20-1 and TRBJ1-2; D is unclear. Trimming removed 6 bases at V and 6 bases at J, with 8 bases between. Germline CDR1 is DFQATT and CDR2 is SNEGSKA (reference sequence). This CDR3 has 10 residues. CDR3 bases: TGCAGTGCGCCGGTCCATGGCTACACCTTC. This encodes CSAPVHGYTF.

With respect to this clone: Within the sample, other DNA sequences also encode this same CDR3. V is TRBV29-1 and J is TRBJ2-7; 7 bases are a match to TRBD1. The CDR3 has 12 amino acids. V was pared by 6 bases and J by 4 bases, with 6 bases of the junction left unmatched. From germline, CDR1 is SQVTM and CDR2 ANQGSEA. CDR3 nucleotides: TGCAGCGTCCGAGACAGGGTGTACGAGCAGTACTTC. Translation: CSVRDRVYEQYF.

Regarding this clone: Other DNA variants within this sample encode the same CDR3. V is TRBV5-1 and J is TRBJ2-3; D not resolved. V gave up 2 bases and J gave up 1 base, with 5 bases separating them. The CDR3 is 13 residues long. Germline CDR1 reads SGHRS; CDR2 reads YFSETQ. The chain's CDR3 is CASSLSGTDTQYF. The CDR3 DNA is TGCGCCAGCAGCTTATCTGGCACAGATACGCAGTATTTT.

V gene TRBV15 combines with J gene TRBJ2-3; D not resolved. The length of the CDR3 is 16 residues. Germline-derived CDR1 and CDR2 are LNHNV and YYDKDF (reference sequence). Trimming left V 3 bases short and J 2 bases short, with 15 bases between. This CDR3 reads CATSSQGFRTTDTQYF. The CDR3 coding sequence is TGTGCCACCAGCAGCCAAGGGTTTCGAACCACAGATACGCAGTATTTT.

V usage is TRBV19 and J usage is TRBJ2-7, with 12 positions matching TRBD2. V shed 3 bases and J 6 bases; nucleotides not matched to a gene: 3. Germline V gene data show CDR1 as LNHDA and CDR2 as SQIVND (reference sequence). This CDR3 is 14 amino acids long. The CDR3 DNA is TGTGCCAGTAGTATTAAACTAGCGGGAGGCGAGCAGTACTTC. Protein: CASSIKLAGGEQYF.